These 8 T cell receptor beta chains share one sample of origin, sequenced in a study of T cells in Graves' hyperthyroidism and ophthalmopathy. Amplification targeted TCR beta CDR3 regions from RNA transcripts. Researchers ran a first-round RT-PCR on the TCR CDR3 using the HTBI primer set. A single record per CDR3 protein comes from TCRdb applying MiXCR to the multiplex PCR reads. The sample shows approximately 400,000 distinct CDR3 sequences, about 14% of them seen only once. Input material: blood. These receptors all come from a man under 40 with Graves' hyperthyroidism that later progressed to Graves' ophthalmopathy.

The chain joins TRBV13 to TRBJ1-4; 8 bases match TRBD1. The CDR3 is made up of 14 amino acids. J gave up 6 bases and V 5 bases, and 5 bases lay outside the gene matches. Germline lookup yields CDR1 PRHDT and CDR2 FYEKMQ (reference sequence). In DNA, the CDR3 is TGTGCCAGCAGCCATGGGACAGGTCATGAAAAACTGTTTTTT. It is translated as CASSHGTGHEKLFF.

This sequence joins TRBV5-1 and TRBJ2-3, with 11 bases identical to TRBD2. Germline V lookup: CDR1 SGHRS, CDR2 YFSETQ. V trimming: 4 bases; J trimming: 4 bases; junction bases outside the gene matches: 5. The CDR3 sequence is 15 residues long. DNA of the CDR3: TGCGCCAGCAGCACCTTAGCGGGGGGGGCAGATACGCAGTATTTT. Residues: CASSTLAGGADTQYF. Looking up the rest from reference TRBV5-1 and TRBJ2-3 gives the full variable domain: KAGVTQTPRYLIKTRGQQVTLSCSPISGHRSVSWYQQTPGQGLQFLFEYFSETQRNKGNFPGRFSGRQFSNSRSEMNVSTLELGDSALYLCASSTLAGGADTQYFGPGTRLTVL.

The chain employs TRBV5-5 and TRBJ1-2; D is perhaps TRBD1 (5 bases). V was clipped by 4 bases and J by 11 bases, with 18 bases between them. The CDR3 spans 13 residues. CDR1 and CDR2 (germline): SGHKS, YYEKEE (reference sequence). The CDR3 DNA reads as TGTGCCAGCAGCCGAGGATCCCAGGGTATTTACACCTTC. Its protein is CASSRGSQGIYTF.

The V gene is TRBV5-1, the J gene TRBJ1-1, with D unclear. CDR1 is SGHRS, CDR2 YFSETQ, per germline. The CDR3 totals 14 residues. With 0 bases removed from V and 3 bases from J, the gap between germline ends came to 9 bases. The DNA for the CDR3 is TGCGCCAGCAGCTTGGGACCCCCGGACACTGAAGCTTTCTTT. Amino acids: CASSLGPPDTEAFF.

CDR3 coding DNA: TGTGCCAGCAGCCCCGGGTTCCTAGCCAAAAACATTCAGTACTTC. Amino acid sequence: CASSPGFLAKNIQYF. The gene calls are TRBV7-3 and TRBJ2-4, with D hard to call. V gave up 5 bases and J gave up 0 bases, with 11 bases separating them. Germline V gene lookup returns CDR1 SGHTA and CDR2 FQGTGA. This CDR3 contains 15 residues.

CDR3 DNA: TGCGCCAGCAGCCCTCGAGGCAAGAGCTCCTACAATGAGCAGTTCTTC. This gives the protein CASSPRGKSSYNEQFF. The rearrangement uses TRBV4-1 and TRBJ2-1; D is ambiguous. Trimming stripped 4 bases from V and 0 bases from J, with 13 bases between. The CDR3 spans 16 residues. Germline-derived CDR1 and CDR2 are MGHRA and YSYEKL.

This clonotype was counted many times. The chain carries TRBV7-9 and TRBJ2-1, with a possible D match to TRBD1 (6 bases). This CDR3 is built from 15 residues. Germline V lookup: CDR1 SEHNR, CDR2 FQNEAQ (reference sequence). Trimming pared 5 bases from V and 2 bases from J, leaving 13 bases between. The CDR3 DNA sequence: TGTGCCAGCAGCAGCTACCGGGACACCTACAATGAGCAGTTCTTC. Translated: CASSSYRDTYNEQFF.

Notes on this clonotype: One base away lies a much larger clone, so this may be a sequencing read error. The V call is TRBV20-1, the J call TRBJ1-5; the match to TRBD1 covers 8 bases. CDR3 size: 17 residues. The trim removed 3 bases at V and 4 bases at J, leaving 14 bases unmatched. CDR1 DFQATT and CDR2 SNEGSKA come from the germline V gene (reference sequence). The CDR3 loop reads CSASGESITGGNQPQHF. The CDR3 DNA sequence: TGCAGTGCTAGCGGGGAGAGCATAACAGGGGGAAATCAGCCCCAGCATTTT.